Each of the 4 T cell receptor beta chains below was sequenced from the same sample in a study of cytomegalovirus exposure and HLA in healthy donors (TCRdb year 2017). Library preparation used the immunoSEQ multiplex PCR assay. For the multiplex PCR, a mixture combining 60 forward primers for TCR Vbeta segments and 13 reverse primers for TCR Jbeta segments was used. The immuneACCESS repertoire file appears here via TCRdb, limited to in-frame rearrangements. These files lack a portion of the clones; in checked studies, under half of the deficit traces to unresolved V genes, and the cause of the others is not known. Across this sample there are 130,000 or so clones, with roughly 76% seen only once. The leading ten clones occupy around 2% of the sample. Sequencing input: PBMCs. The receptors were gathered from a man in his thirties or forties in good health and CMV-seronegative.

The chain employs TRBV5-1 and TRBJ1-1; maybe TRBD1 (6 bases). CDR3 length: 15 amino acids. Germline lookup yields CDR1 SGHRS and CDR2 YFSETQ. V shed 1 base and J shed 0 bases, with 10 bases lying between them. CDR3 nucleotides: TGCGCCAGCAGCTTGTACGGACAGATGAACACTGAAGCTTTCTTT. Translated, it gives CASSLYGQMNTEAFF. The full variable domain, with the rest looked up from reference TRBV5-1 and TRBJ1-1, is KAGVTQTPRYLIKTRGQQVTLSCSPISGHRSVSWYQQTPGQGLQFLFEYFSETQRNKGNFPGRFSGRQFSNSRSEMNVSTLELGDSALYLCASSLYGQMNTEAFFGQGTRLTVV.

The genes are TRBV10-3 and TRBJ1-1; a weak D match, TRBD1 (5 bases). Trimming left V 8 bases short and J 4 bases short, with 20 bases between. The V gene's germline CDR1 is ENHRY and CDR2 SYGVKD. This CDR3 comprises 15 residues. The CDR3 nucleotides are TGTGCCATCGGTGGTGGGGGGTGGGAGGGCACTGAAGCTTTCTTT. Its protein product is CAIGGGGWEGTEAFF.

The gene calls are TRBV13 and TRBJ1-1, with 7 bases aligning to TRBD1. Losses at the gene ends were 5 bases for V and 5 bases for J; bases not matched to a gene: 8. This CDR3 comprises 14 residues. Germline values: CDR1 PRHDT, CDR2 FYEKMQ (reference sequence). The CDR3 DNA is TGTGCCAGCAGCCAATACAGGGGAGTGACTGAAGCTTTCTTT. Its protein product is CASSQYRGVTEAFF.

The V and J genes are TRBV28 and TRBJ2-3; D possibly corresponds to TRBD2 (5 bases). V shed 4 bases and J shed 1 base, with 9 bases lying between them. Germline CDR1 is MDHEN and CDR2 is SYDVKM. CDR3 length: 14 residues. The CDR3 protein is CASSWVRGTDTQYF. CDR3 nucleotides: TGTGCCAGCAGTTGGGTGAGGGGCACAGATACGCAGTATTTT.